These T cell receptor beta chains were read from a single sample in a study of cytomegalovirus exposure and HLA in healthy donors. Assay: immunoSEQ multiplex PCR; the TCRdb copy retains only in-frame clones and omits some. The sample consists of some 140,000 clones, 76% of them appearing once. Sequencing was performed on PBMCs. The receptor set was obtained from a man between 40 and 49 years old in good health and CMV-seronegative. CDR3s include the opening cysteine and the closing phenylalanine or tryptophan. Each record gives: clone size, J gene, D gene, V gene, CDR3 protein, CDR3 DNA. A D gene is named only where the DNA matches it firmly. The size field is filled for only some rows; it gives once, few, many or a size class.

abundance: NA; j_gene: TRBJ2-1; d_gene: NA; v_gene: TRBV4-1; CDR3aa: CASSHPPAGRYNEQFF; CDR3nt: TGCGCCAGCAGCCACCCTCCGGCAGGGAGGTACAATGAGCAGTTCTTC
abundance: NA; j_gene: TRBJ2-7; d_gene: NA; v_gene: TRBV10-1; CDR3aa: CASIEVGGEQYF; CDR3nt: TGCGCCAGCATCGAAGTGGGAGGCGAGCAGTACTTC
abundance: NA; j_gene: TRBJ2-5; d_gene: NA; v_gene: TRBV19; CDR3aa: CASSIVSEETQYF; CDR3nt: TGTGCCAGTAGTATAGTCTCCGAAGAGACCCAGTACTTC
abundance: NA; j_gene: TRBJ1-6; d_gene: NA; v_gene: TRBV6-5; CDR3aa: CASSYSRTDYNSPLHF; CDR3nt: TGTGCCAGCAGTTACTCGAGGACAGACTATAATTCACCCCTCCACTTT
abundance: few; j_gene: TRBJ2-7; d_gene: NA; v_gene: TRBV27; CDR3aa: CASSFLDRTYEQYF; CDR3nt: TGTGCCAGCAGTTTTCTGGACAGAACCTACGAGCAGTACTTC
abundance: NA; j_gene: TRBJ2-1; d_gene: TRBD2; v_gene: TRBV7-9; CDR3aa: CASRDLAGGNEQFF; CDR3nt: TGTGCCAGCAGGGACCTAGCGGGAGGTAATGAGCAGTTCTTC
abundance: NA; j_gene: TRBJ2-7; d_gene: TRBD1; v_gene: TRBV19; CDR3aa: CASSSRQGGEQYF; CDR3nt: TGTGCCAGTAGTAGCCGACAGGGTGGCGAGCAGTACTTC
abundance: once; j_gene: TRBJ1-5; d_gene: NA; v_gene: TRBV6-1; CDR3aa: CASSEYHSPGQPQHF; CDR3nt: TGTGCCAGCAGTGAATATCATTCGCCGGGGCAGCCCCAGCATTTT
abundance: NA; j_gene: TRBJ2-7; d_gene: NA; v_gene: TRBV27; CDR3aa: CASRGGGSTYEQYF; CDR3nt: TGTGCCAGCAGGGGAGGGGGATCTACCTACGAGCAGTACTTC
abundance: NA; j_gene: TRBJ1-2; d_gene: NA; v_gene: TRBV7-9; CDR3aa: CASNRQLTDGYTF; CDR3nt: TGTGCCAGCAACCGACAGCTCACGGATGGCTACACCTTC
abundance: NA; j_gene: TRBJ2-7; d_gene: TRBD1; v_gene: TRBV27; CDR3aa: CASSFSGGGYEQYF; CDR3nt: TGTGCCAGCAGTTTTTCAGGGGGCGGCTACGAGCAGTACTTC
abundance: once; j_gene: TRBJ1-5; d_gene: NA; v_gene: TRBV28; CDR3aa: CASSRGGSNQPQHF; CDR3nt: TGTGCCAGCAGTCGGGGGGGGAGCAATCAGCCCCAGCATTTT
abundance: NA; j_gene: TRBJ1-1; d_gene: TRBD1; v_gene: TRBV6-9; CDR3aa: CASRPGQGLNTEAFF; CDR3nt: TGTGCCAGCAGGCCGGGACAGGGGTTGAACACTGAAGCTTTCTTT
abundance: NA; j_gene: TRBJ1-2; d_gene: TRBD1; v_gene: TRBV18; CDR3aa: CASSPDGSEGARGYTF; CDR3nt: TGTGCCAGCTCACCAGACGGGTCGGAGGGGGCAAGGGGCTACACCTTC
abundance: NA; j_gene: TRBJ1-1; d_gene: NA; v_gene: TRBV27; CDR3aa: CASSLSGRGGLTEAFF; CDR3nt: TGTGCCAGCAGTTTATCTGGGAGAGGCGGGCTCACTGAAGCTTTCTTT
abundance: NA; j_gene: TRBJ2-3; d_gene: TRBD2; v_gene: TRBV5-1; CDR3aa: CASSHPGEGRDTQYF; CDR3nt: TGCGCCAGCAGCCATCCGGGGGAGGGACGGGATACGCAGTATTTT
abundance: NA; j_gene: TRBJ2-2; d_gene: TRBD1; v_gene: TRBV29-1; CDR3aa: CSVEFFWDRVVTGELFF; CDR3nt: TGCAGCGTTGAATTTTTCTGGGACAGGGTTGTTACCGGGGAGCTGTTTTTT
abundance: NA; j_gene: TRBJ2-1; d_gene: NA; v_gene: TRBV11-3; CDR3aa: CASSLGQGNEQFF; CDR3nt: TGTGCCAGCAGCTTAGGTCAGGGTAATGAGCAGTTCTTC
abundance: NA; j_gene: TRBJ2-7; d_gene: NA; v_gene: TRBV7-3; CDR3aa: CASTRPQGNEQYF; CDR3nt: TGTGCCAGCACCCGACCACAGGGCAACGAGCAGTACTTC
abundance: NA; j_gene: TRBJ1-2; d_gene: NA; v_gene: TRBV6-1; CDR3aa: CASSAGGAVGYTF; CDR3nt: TGTGCCAGCAGTGCGGGGGGGGCTGTTGGCTACACCTTC
abundance: NA; j_gene: TRBJ2-1; d_gene: TRBD2; v_gene: TRBV29-1; CDR3aa: CSVDAHGLALTGVGYNEQFF; CDR3nt: TGCAGCGTGGACGCGCACGGACTAGCCCTAACTGGAGTCGGATACAATGAGCAGTTCTTC
abundance: once; j_gene: TRBJ2-1; d_gene: TRBD2; v_gene: TRBV5-4; CDR3aa: CASSGLTSDEQFF; CDR3nt: TGTGCCAGCAGCGGCCTGACTAGCGATGAGCAGTTCTTC